This T cell receptor (beta chain) was obtained from a study of Graves' ophthalmopathy and Graves' hyperthyroidism. About the study: Before any treatment, peripheral blood was taken at the initial diagnosis. General study findings and limits: Detection in blood was also observed for most expanded thyroid clonotypes above 0.001 frequency.

Amplification targeted the TCR beta CDR3 regions, with RNA transcripts as the source material. Second-round multiplex PCR followed a first-round RT-PCR using HTBI primers. Each CDR3 protein gets one entry after TCRdb re-called the multiplex PCR reads with MiXCR. The profile shows more than 550,000 distinct CDR3 sequences, roughly two fifths of them singletons. With a duration under 3 months, ophthalmopathy in the donors showed moderate-to-severe activity, CAS ≥3 and NOSPECS ≥4. Excluded were patients with other autoimmune diseases, uncontrolled infections, pregnancy or lactation. V shed 0 bases, J shed 2 bases, and the junction held 4 bases outside the gene matches. This CDR3 is 16 amino acids long. Germline V lookup: CDR1 SGDLS, CDR2 YYNGEE. A few counts support this clonotype. No antigen is known for it.

The TCR sequence derives from an adult man with Graves' ophthalmopathy. What was sequenced was peripheral blood. V usage is TRBV9 and J usage is TRBJ2-5, with TRBD2 matching 10 bases. In DNA, the CDR3 is TGTGCCAGCAGCGTAGGGGTTAGCGGGGGGCAAGAGACCCAGTACTTC. This codes for CASSVGVSGGQETQYF.